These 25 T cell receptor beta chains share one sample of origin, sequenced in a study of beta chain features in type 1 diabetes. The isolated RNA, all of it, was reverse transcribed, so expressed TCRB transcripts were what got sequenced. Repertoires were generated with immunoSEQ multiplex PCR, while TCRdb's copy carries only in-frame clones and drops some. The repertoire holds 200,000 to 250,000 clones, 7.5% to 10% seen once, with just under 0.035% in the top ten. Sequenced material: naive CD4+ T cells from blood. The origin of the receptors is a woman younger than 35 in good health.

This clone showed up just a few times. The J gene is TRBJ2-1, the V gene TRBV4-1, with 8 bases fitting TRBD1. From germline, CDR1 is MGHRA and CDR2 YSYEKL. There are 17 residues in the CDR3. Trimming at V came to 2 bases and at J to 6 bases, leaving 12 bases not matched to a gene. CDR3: CASSQPTQAQGGNEQFF. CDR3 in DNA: TGCGCCAGCAGCCAACCCACCCAGGCACAGGGGGGCAATGAGCAGTTCTTC.

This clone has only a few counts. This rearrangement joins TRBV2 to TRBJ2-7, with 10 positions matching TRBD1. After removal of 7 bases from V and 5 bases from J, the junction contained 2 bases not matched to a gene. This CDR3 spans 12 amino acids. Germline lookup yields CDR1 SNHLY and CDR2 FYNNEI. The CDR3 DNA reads TGTGCCAGCAACGGACAGGGGGACGAGCAGTACTTC. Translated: CASNGQGDEQYF.

CDR3 in amino acids: CASSQRTPHTGELFF. The CDR3 nucleotides read TGTGCCAGCTCACAGAGGACACCTCACACCGGGGAGCTGTTTTTT. The chain recombines TRBV18 with TRBJ2-2; a weak D match, TRBD1 (5 bases). V gave up 4 bases and J gave up 3 bases, with 12 bases separating them. The CDR3 length is 15 residues. Germline CDR1 reads KGHSH; CDR2 reads LQKENI.

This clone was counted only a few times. The CDR3 bases are TGTGCCAGCCCCCTAGCCAGAAGGACAGGGGAATACTCTACTAACTATGGCTACACCTTC. Protein sequence: CASPLARRTGEYSTNYGYTF. The chain is built from TRBV2 and TRBJ1-2, with TRBD1 matching 9 bases. CDR1 and CDR2 from the germline V gene are SNHLY and FYNNEI. The CDR3 contains 20 residues. The V gene end was trimmed by 8 bases and the J gene end by 0 bases; junction bases not matched to a gene: 22. The full variable domain, its missing parts supplied by reference TRBV2 and TRBJ1-2, is EPEVTQTPSHQVTQMGQEVILRCVPISNHLYFYWYRQILGQKVEFLVSFYNNEISEKSEIFDDQFSVERPDGSNFTLKIRSTKLEDSAMYFCASPLARRTGEYSTNYGYTFGSGTRLTVV.

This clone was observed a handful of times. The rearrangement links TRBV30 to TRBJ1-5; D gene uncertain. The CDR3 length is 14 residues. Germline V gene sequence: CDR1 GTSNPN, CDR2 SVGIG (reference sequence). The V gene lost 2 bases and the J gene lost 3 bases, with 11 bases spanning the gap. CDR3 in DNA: TGTGCCTGGAGTCGAGGCCTCTTCAATCAGCCCCAGCATTTT. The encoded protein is CAWSRGLFNQPQHF.

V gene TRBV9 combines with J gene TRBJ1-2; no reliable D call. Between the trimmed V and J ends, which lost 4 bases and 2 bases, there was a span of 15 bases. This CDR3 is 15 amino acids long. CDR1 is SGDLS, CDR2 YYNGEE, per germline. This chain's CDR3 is CASSPQVSSNYGYTF. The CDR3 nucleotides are TGTGCCAGCAGCCCCCAGGTGTCTTCGAACTATGGCTACACCTTC. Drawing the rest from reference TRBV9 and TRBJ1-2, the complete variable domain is DSGVTQTPKHLITATGQRVTLRCSPRSGDLSVYWYQQSLDQGLQFLIQYYNGEERAKGNILERFSAQQFPDLHSELNLSSLELGDSALYFCASSPQVSSNYGYTFGSGTRLTVV.

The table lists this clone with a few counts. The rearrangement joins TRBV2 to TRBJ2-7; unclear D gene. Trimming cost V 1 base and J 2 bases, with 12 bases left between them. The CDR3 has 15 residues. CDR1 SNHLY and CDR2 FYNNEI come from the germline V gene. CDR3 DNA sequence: TGTGCCAGCAGTGAAGTTGGTGCAGGAACCTACGAGCAGTACTTC. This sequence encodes CASSEVGAGTYEQYF.

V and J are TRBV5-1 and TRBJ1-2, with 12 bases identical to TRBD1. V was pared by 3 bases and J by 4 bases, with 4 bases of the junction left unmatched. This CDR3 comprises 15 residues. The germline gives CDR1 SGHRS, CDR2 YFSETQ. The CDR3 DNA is TGCGCCAGCAGCTCGGGGACAGGGGGCATCTATGGCTACACCTTC. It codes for CASSSGTGGIYGYTF. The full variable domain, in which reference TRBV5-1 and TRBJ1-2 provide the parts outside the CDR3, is KAGVTQTPRYLIKTRGQQVTLSCSPISGHRSVSWYQQTPGQGLQFLFEYFSETQRNKGNFPGRFSGRQFSNSRSEMNVSTLELGDSALYLCASSSGTGGIYGYTFGSGTRLTVV.

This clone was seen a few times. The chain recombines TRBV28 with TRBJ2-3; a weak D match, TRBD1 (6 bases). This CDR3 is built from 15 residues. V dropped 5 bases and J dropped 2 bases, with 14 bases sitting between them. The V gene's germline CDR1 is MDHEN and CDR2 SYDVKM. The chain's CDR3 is CASSPRQENTDTQYF. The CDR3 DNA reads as TGTGCCAGCAGTCCTAGACAGGAAAACACAGATACGCAGTATTTT.

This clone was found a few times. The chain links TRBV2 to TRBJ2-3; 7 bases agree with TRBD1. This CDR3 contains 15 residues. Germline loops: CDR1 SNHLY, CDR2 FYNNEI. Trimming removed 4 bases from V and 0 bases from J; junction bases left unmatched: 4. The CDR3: CASSATGASTDTQYF. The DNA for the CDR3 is TGTGCCAGCAGTGCAACAGGGGCCAGCACAGATACGCAGTATTTT.

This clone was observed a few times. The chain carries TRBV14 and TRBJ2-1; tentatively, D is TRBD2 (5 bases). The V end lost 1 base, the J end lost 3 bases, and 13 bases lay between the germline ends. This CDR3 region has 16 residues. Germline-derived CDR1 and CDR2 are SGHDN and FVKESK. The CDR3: CASSQVPSRGYNEQFF. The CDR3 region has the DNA TGTGCCAGCAGCCAAGTTCCTAGCCGTGGCTACAATGAGCAGTTCTTC. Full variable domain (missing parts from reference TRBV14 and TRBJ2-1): EAGVTQFPSHSVIEKGQTVTLRCDPISGHDNLYWYRRVMGKEIKFLLHFVKESKQDESGMPNNRFLAERTGGTYSTLKVQPAELEDSGVYFCASSQVPSRGYNEQFFGPGTRLTVL.

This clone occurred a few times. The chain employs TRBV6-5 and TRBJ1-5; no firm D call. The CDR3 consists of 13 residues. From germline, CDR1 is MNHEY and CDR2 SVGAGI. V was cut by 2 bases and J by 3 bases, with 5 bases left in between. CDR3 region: CASSYMANQPQHF. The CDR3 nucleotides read TGTGCCAGCAGTTACATGGCCAATCAGCCCCAGCATTTT.

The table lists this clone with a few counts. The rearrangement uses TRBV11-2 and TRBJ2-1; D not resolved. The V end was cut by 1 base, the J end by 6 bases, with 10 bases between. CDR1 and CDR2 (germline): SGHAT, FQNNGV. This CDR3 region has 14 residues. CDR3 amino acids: CASSLVGWVNEQFF. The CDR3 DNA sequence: TGTGCCAGCAGCTTAGTCGGGTGGGTCAATGAGCAGTTCTTC. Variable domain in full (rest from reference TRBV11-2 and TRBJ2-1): EAGVAQSPRYKIIEKRQSVAFWCNPISGHATLYWYQQILGQGPKLLIQFQNNGVVDDSQLPKDRFSAERLKGVDSTLKIQPAKLEDSAVYLCASSLVGWVNEQFFGPGTRLTVL.

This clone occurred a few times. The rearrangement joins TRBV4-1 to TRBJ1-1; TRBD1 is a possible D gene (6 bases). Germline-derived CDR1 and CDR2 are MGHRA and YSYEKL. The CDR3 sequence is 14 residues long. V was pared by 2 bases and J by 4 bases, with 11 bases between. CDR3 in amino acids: CASSQPGAGTEAFF. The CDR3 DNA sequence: TGCGCCAGCAGCCAACCAGGGGCTGGCACTGAAGCTTTCTTT.

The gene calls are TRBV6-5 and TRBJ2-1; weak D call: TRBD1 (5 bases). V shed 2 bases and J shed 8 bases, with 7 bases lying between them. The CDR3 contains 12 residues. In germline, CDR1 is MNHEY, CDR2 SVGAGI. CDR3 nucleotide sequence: TGTGCCAGCAGTTACAACAGGCATGAGCAGTTCTTC. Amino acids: CASSYNRHEQFF.

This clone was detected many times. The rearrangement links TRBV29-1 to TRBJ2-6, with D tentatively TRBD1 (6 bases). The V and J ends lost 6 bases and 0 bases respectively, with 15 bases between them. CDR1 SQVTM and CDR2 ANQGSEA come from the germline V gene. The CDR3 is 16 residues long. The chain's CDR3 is CSVGRQAGSGANVLTF. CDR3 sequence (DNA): TGCAGCGTGGGGAGACAGGCAGGCTCTGGGGCCAACGTCCTGACTTTC.

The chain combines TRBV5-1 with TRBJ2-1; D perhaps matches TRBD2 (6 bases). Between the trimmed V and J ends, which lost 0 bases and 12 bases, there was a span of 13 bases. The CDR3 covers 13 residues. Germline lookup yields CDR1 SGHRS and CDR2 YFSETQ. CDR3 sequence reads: CASSLEVGGGQFF. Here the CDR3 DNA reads TGCGCCAGCAGCTTGGAAGTTGGGGGAGGGCAGTTCTTC.

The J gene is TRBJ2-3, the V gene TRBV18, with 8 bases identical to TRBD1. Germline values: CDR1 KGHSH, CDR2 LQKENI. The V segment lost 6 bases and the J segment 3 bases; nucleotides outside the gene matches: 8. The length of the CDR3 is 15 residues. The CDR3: CASSRDRGRTDTQYF. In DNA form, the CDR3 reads TGTGCCAGCTCTCGCGACAGGGGTAGGACAGATACGCAGTATTTT. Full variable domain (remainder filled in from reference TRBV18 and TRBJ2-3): NAGVMQNPRHLVRRRGQEARLRCSPMKGHSHVYWYRQLPEEGLKFMVYLQKENIIDESGMPKERFSAEFPKEGPSILRIQQVVRGDSAAYFCASSRDRGRTDTQYFGPGTRLTVL.

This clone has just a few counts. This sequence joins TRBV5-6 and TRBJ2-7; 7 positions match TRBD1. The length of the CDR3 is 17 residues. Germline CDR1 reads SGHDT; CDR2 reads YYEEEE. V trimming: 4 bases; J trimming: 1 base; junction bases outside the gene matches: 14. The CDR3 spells CASSREKGAEESYEQYF. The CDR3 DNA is TGTGCCAGCAGCCGGGAAAAGGGGGCGGAGGAGTCCTACGAGCAGTACTTC.

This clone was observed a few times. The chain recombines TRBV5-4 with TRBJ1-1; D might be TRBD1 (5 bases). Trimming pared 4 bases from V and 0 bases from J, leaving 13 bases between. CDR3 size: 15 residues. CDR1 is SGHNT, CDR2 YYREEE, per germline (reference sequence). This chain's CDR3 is CASSRSGRLNTEAFF. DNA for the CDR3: TGTGCCAGCAGCCGCTCAGGGCGGTTGAACACTGAAGCTTTCTTT.

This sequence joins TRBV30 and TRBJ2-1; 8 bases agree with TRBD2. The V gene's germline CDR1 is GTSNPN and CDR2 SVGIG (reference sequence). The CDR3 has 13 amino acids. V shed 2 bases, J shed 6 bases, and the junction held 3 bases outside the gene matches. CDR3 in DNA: TGTGCCTGGAGTAGGGGACTAGGCAATGAGCAGTTCTTC. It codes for CAWSRGLGNEQFF.

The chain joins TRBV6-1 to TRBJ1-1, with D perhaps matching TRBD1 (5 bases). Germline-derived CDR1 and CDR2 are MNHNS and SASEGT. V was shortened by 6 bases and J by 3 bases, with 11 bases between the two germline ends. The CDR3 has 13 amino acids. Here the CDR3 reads CASRETVDTEAFF. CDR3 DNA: TGTGCCAGCAGGGAGACAGTTGACACTGAAGCTTTCTTT.

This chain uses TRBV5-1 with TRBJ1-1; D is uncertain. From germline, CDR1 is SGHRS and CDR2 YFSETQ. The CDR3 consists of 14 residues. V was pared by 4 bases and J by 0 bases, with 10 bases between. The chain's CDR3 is CASSPLQLNTEAFF. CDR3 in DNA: TGCGCCAGCAGCCCATTACAGCTGAACACTGAAGCTTTCTTT.

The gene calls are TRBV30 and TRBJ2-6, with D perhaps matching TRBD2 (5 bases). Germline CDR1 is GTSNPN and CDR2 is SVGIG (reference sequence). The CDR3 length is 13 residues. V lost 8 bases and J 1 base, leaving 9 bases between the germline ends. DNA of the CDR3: TGTGCCGGAGGTAGGTCTGGGGCCAACGTCCTGACTTTC. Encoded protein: CAGGRSGANVLTF.

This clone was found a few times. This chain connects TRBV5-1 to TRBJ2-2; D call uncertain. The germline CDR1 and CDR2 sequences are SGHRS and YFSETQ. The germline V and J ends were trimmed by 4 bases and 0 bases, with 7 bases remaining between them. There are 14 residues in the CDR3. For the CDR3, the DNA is TGCGCCAGCAGCGCCCGGGCGAACACCGGGGAGCTGTTTTTT. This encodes CASSARANTGELFF.